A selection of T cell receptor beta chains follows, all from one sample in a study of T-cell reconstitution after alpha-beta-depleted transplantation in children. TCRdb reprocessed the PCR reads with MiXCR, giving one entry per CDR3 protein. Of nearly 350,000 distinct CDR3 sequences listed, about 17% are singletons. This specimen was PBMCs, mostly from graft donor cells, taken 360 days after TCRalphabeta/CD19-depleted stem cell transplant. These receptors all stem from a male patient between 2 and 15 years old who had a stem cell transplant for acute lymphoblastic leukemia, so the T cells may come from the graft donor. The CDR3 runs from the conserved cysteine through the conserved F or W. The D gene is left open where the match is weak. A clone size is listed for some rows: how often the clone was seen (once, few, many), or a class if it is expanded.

TGCGCCAGCAGCGAATCTTCCGGGACAGGGGTCTACGAGCAGTACTTC CASSESSGTGVYEQYF TRBV4-3 . TRBJ2-7 TRBD1
TGTGCCAGCAGCCAGCCCTATTGGGGAGGCGATGGCTACACCTTC CASSQPYWGGDGYTF TRBV3-1 many TRBJ1-2 .
TGCGCCAGCAGCTTGAGCGGCCAATCGCCCGAGACCCAGTACTTC CASSLSGQSPETQYF TRBV5-1 . TRBJ2-5 .
TGTGCCAGCAGTTTTCGCGGACTAGCACGCTCTGGGGCCAACGTCCTGACTTTC CASSFRGLARSGANVLTF TRBV12-3/TRBV12-4 once TRBJ2-6 TRBD2
TGTGCCAGCAGCTTACAGCTAGCGGACCCTTTGTTAGAGACCCAGTACTTC CASSLQLADPLLETQYF TRBV11-2 . TRBJ2-5 TRBD2
TGTGCCAGCAGCGTAAAGGGACTAGCATACAATGAGCAGTTCTTC CASSVKGLAYNEQFF TRBV9 . TRBJ2-1 TRBD2
TGCGCCAGCAGTAGTCTTCCGGGGAACAATCAGCCCCAGCATTTT CASSSLPGNNQPQHF TRBV5-1 few TRBJ1-5 .
TGTGCCAGCAGTTTGGGGACAGTCATTACTGCGACAGATGAGCAGTTCTTC CASSLGTVITATDEQFF TRBV12-3/TRBV12-4 many TRBJ2-1 TRBD1
TGTGCCAGCAGCTTAATCCCAGGGTCTAATGAAAAACTGTTTTTT CASSLIPGSNEKLFF TRBV7-8 . TRBJ1-4 .
TGTGCCAGCAGCCGACAGGTGACCGGGGAGCTGTTTTTT CASSRQVTGELFF TRBV7-9 many TRBJ2-2 .
TGTGCCAGCAGTTATTCGGGCGGCGGAGATGGCTACACCTTC CASSYSGGGDGYTF TRBV6-5 . TRBJ1-2 .
TGCAGTGCCCGACTAGCGGGAGGCCCGTCGCAGTTCTTC CSARLAGGPSQFF TRBV20-1 . TRBJ2-1 TRBD2
TGCAGTGCTAGAGTGAGCGGGAGAGGATCGCAGTATTTT CSARVSGRGSQYF TRBV20-1 few TRBJ2-3 TRBD2
TGCGCCAGCAGCCAAGGGGACAGGGAGACAGATACGCAGTATTTT CASSQGDRETDTQYF TRBV4-3 . TRBJ2-3 TRBD1
TGTGCCAGCAACCGGGGACTAGCGGGACGGGTGAATGAGCAGTTCTTC CASNRGLAGRVNEQFF TRBV9 . TRBJ2-1 TRBD2
TGTGCCAGCAGTGAATGGGCTAGCGGGAACTACAATGAGCAGTTCTTC CASSEWASGNYNEQFF TRBV25-1 many TRBJ2-1 TRBD2
TGTGCCAGCAGCCCACTAGCGGGAGCCCCATACAATGAGCAGTTCTTC CASSPLAGAPYNEQFF TRBV11-2 few TRBJ2-1 TRBD2
TGTGCCAGCAGCCCATCGGGACTAGCCGGAGAAGAGACCCAGTACTTC CASSPSGLAGEETQYF TRBV7-8 . TRBJ2-5 TRBD2
TGTGCCAGCAGCTTAAGGGGTAGACTAGGGCAGGAGACCCAGTACTTC CASSLRGRLGQETQYF TRBV7-8 . TRBJ2-5 .
TGTGCCAGCAGTTACGGGAGGGGACTAGCGGAGTCTACCGGGGAGCTGTTTTTT CASSYGRGLAESTGELFF TRBV6-5 . TRBJ2-2 TRBD2
TGTGCCAGCAGCCAAGACGGGGACTGGGTGCGAGATACGCAGTATTTT CASSQDGDWVRDTQYF TRBV3-1 . TRBJ2-3 .
TGTGCCAGCAGTACAACAATGTGGTCTAGGGATGAGCAGTTCTTC CASSTTMWSRDEQFF TRBV27 few TRBJ2-1 .
TGTGCCAGCAGCCCAGTGGCGTCCTACGAGCAGTACTTC CASSPVASYEQYF TRBV13 many TRBJ2-7 .
TGCGCCAGCAGCCAATTAGGGAGGGGCAAGAATCAGAACATTCAGTACTTC CASSQLGRGKNQNIQYF TRBV4-1 . TRBJ2-4 TRBD2
TGTGCCAGCATCCTCCGCGGGACTAGCGGGAGTAATGAGCAGTTCTTC CASILRGTSGSNEQFF TRBV12-3/TRBV12-4 . TRBJ2-1 TRBD2
TGTGCCAGCAGCTTGGGGCAACTCAGCAATCAGCCCCAGCATTTT CASSLGQLSNQPQHF TRBV7-2 few TRBJ1-5 .
TGTGCCAGCAGCCCCGGACTGTCTAACTATGGCTACACCTTC CASSPGLSNYGYTF TRBV7-9 once TRBJ1-2 .
TGCAGCGTTGAAGGACTACAGGTGGATACGCAGTATTTT CSVEGLQVDTQYF TRBV29-1 many TRBJ2-3 .
TGCGCCAGCAGCTTCAGGGGAGGGAGCTACGAGCAGTACTTC CASSFRGGSYEQYF TRBV5-1 . TRBJ2-7 .
TGCAGCGTTGCGGGGGCGGCGGGTCAGCCCCAGCATTTT CSVAGAAGQPQHF TRBV29-1 . TRBJ1-5 .
TGTGCCAGCAGCTTCAGATACACAGATACGCAGTATTTT CASSFRYTDTQYF TRBV11-3 many TRBJ2-3 .
TGCAGTGCCCAGGGGAACACTGAAGCTTTCTTT CSAQGNTEAFF TRBV20-1 few TRBJ1-1 .
TGTGCCAGCTGGGGGGGGAGGTCAAATTCACCCCTCCACTTT CASWGGRSNSPLHF TRBV28 . TRBJ1-6 .
TGTGCCAGCAGCGTATCCCCAACAGGAGAGACCCAGTACTTC CASSVSPTGETQYF TRBV9 few TRBJ2-5 .
TGTGCCAGTAGTACACAAGCGGGATCGGATACGCAGTATTTT CASSTQAGSDTQYF TRBV19 . TRBJ2-3 TRBD2
TGCGCCAGCAGCCAAGCAGGAGGGGCGAACAATCAGCCCCAGCATTTT CASSQAGGANNQPQHF TRBV4-1 . TRBJ1-5 .
TGTGCCAGCAGCGTAGGACCAGGGACCGGCGTGGGAGGGTCTGGGGCCAACGTCCTGACTTTC CASSVGPGTGVGGSGANVLTF TRBV9 . TRBJ2-6 TRBD2
TGTGCCAGCAGTTCCTCTACTAGCGGAAAAAACGAGCAGTACTTC CASSSSTSGKNEQYF TRBV6-2/TRBV6-3 few TRBJ2-7 TRBD2
TGTGCCAGCAGCCTCATGGGACTGGGGCTAGTCGGGAAGCAGTACTTC CASSLMGLGLVGKQYF TRBV7-8 . TRBJ2-7 .
TGTGCCTGGAGTCCCGGACTAGTAAGCGAGCAGTACTTC CAWSPGLVSEQYF TRBV30 . TRBJ2-7 TRBD2
TGTGCCAGCAGTTCCCCAGGTCAGAACACCGGGGAGCTGTTTTTT CASSSPGQNTGELFF TRBV28 few TRBJ2-2 .
TGTGCCAGCAGAAAGATGGGAGCGGGAGGGAGCTACAATGAGCAGTTCTTC CASRKMGAGGSYNEQFF TRBV7-8 many TRBJ2-1 TRBD2
TGTGCCAGCAGCTTCCGCGTAGTCGACTCTAGCGGGGCTTACGAGCAGTACTTC CASSFRVVDSSGAYEQYF TRBV11-2 . TRBJ2-7 TRBD2
TGTGCCAGCAGGCAGACAGGGTTTGAGGAAAAACTGTTTTTT CASRQTGFEEKLFF TRBV7-9 . TRBJ1-4 TRBD1
TGTGCCAGCAGCTTTAGGGCCTCTGGGGCCAACGTCCTGACTTTC CASSFRASGANVLTF TRBV5-6 few TRBJ2-6 .
TGTGCCAGCAGTTTCGACAGCCTCTATAATTCACCCCTCCACTTT CASSFDSLYNSPLHF TRBV28 few TRBJ1-6 .
TGTGCCAGCAGTTTCCAGACAGGGGGGCGTGAAAAACTGTTTTTT CASSFQTGGREKLFF TRBV12-3/TRBV12-4 . TRBJ1-4 TRBD1
TGTGCCAGCAGCTTGAGGAGAGGGGCGGGACTGGACTACGAGCAGTACTTC CASSLRRGAGLDYEQYF TRBV5-5 . TRBJ2-7 .
TGTGCCACCGAGCGGAAGCCCGGGGAGCTGTTTTTT CATERKPGELFF TRBV24-1 few TRBJ2-2 .
TGTGCCAGCAGCCCCGGGACAGGCAACTATGGCTACACCTTC CASSPGTGNYGYTF TRBV5-6 . TRBJ1-2 TRBD1
TGCGCCAGCCTTCAGGGAGGGTATCAGCCCCAGCATTTT CASLQGGYQPQHF TRBV23-1 . TRBJ1-5 .
TGTGCCTGGAGTGTCGGAGGGCTCCAAGAGACCCAGTACTTC CAWSVGGLQETQYF TRBV30 . TRBJ2-5 .
TGTGCCAGCAGGGAGGGCCGCACAGATACGCAGTATTTT CASREGRTDTQYF TRBV4-2 . TRBJ2-3 .
TGTGCCAGCAGCTTAACCGCAGGGGGCCGTAGTGAAAAACTGTTTTTT CASSLTAGGRSEKLFF TRBV5-6 . TRBJ1-4 TRBD1
TGCAGTGGGCGGGAGTGGACAGATACGCAGTATTTT CSGREWTDTQYF TRBV20-1 . TRBJ2-3 TRBD2
TGTGCCAGCAGTTATCTAGCGGGTGAAGAGACCCAGTACTTC CASSYLAGEETQYF TRBV28 . TRBJ2-5 TRBD2
TGTGCCAGCAGCTTGGGTCGGGGGCCCAGGGAGCTGTTTTTT CASSLGRGPRELFF TRBV5-6 . TRBJ2-2 .
TGTGCCAGCAGTGCATCCCGAGGGCTGTTCTTC CASSASRGLFF TRBV6-5 . TRBJ2-1 .
TGTGCCAGCAGTTTTACGGACGGTACAACGGGGAAACTGTTTTTT CASSFTDGTTGKLFF TRBV28 few TRBJ1-4 .